This T cell receptor beta chain was profiled in a study of blood T cell repertoires in COVID-19. Background on the study: Italy, Spain and the United States were the sources of the convalescent and acute COVID-19 samples. PBMCs, B-cell-depleted T cells, or T cells provided the cDNA or gDNA that made up the material.

Original analysis: For nucleated cells, counts were estimated from reference gene primer amplification. The data were produced by immunoSEQ multiplex PCR, yet TCRdb's version contains in-frame clones alone and is incomplete. V and J calls and clone size are as listed in that table; D and trimming were resolved from the DNA. There are approximately 36,000 clones in the sample; approximately 80% occur only once, and 1.5% to 2% lies in the top ten. CDR3 length: 14 residues. V was trimmed by 0 bases and J by 8 bases, leaving 13 bases between them. The germline gives CDR1 SGHTA, CDR2 FQGNSA. Seattle patients were enrolled while actively infected and followed longitudinally.

This receptor was identified in a man in his 60s with COVID-19, enrolled during active disease. The sample comprised peripheral blood. This sequence joins TRBV7-2 and TRBJ1-2; D is uncertain. The CDR3 region is CASSLAYVVGGYTF. The CDR3 DNA is TGTGCCAGCAGCTTAGCTTATGTGGTCGGGGGCTACACCTTC.